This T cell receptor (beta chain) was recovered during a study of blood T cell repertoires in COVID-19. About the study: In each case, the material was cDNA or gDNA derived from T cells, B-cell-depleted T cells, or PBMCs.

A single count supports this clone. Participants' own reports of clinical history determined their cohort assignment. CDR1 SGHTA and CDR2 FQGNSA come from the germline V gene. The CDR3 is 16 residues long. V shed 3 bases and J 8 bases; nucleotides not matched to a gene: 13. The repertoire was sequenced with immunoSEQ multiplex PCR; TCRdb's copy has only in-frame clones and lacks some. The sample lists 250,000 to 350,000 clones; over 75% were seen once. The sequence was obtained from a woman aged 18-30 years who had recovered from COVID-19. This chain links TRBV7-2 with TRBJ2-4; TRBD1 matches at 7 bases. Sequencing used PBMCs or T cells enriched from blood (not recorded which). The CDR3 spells CASSFVTGAPADIQYF. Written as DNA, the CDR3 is TGTGCCAGCAGCTTCGTCACAGGGGCGCCGGCGGACATTCAGTACTTC.